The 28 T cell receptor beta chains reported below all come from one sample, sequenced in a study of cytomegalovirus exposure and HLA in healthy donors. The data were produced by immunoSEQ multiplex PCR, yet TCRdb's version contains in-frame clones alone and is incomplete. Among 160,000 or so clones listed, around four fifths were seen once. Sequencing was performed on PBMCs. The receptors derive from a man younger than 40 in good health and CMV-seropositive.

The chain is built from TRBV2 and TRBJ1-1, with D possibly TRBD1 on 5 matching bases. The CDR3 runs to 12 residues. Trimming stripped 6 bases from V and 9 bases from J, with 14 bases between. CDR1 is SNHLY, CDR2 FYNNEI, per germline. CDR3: CASRRGGEKAFF. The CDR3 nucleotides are TGTGCCAGCAGGCGGGGGGGGGAAAAAGCTTTCTTT.

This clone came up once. CDR3 sequence: CASSLDPGGYNEQFF. CDR3 coding DNA: TGCGCCAGCAGCTTGGATCCCGGGGGTTACAATGAGCAGTTCTTC. The V and J genes are TRBV5-1 and TRBJ2-1, with D perhaps TRBD2 (6 bases). The germline CDR1 and CDR2 sequences are SGHRS and YFSETQ. V gave up 0 bases and J gave up 4 bases, with 11 bases separating them. The CDR3 has 15 amino acids.

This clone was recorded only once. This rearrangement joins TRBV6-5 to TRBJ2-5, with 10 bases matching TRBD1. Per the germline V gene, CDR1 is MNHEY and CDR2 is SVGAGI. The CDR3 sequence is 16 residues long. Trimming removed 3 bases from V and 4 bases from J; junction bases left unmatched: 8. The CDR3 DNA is TGTGCCAGCAGTTATTCCGGGACAGGGGAAGGAGAGACCCAGTACTTC. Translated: CASSYSGTGEGETQYF.

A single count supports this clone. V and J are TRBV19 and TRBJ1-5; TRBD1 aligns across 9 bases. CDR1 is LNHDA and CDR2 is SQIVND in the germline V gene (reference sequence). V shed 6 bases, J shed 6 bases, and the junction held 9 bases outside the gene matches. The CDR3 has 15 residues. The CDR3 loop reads CASRLTGGEGQPQHF. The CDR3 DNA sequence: TGTGCCAGTAGGCTGACAGGGGGGGAGGGTCAGCCCCAGCATTTT.

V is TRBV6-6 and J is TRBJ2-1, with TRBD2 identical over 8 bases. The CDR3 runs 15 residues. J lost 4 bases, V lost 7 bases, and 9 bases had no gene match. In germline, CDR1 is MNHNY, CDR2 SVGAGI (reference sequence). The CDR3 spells CASTLGVAGYNEQFF. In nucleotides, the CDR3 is TGTGCCAGCACCCTGGGGGTAGCGGGGTACAATGAGCAGTTCTTC.

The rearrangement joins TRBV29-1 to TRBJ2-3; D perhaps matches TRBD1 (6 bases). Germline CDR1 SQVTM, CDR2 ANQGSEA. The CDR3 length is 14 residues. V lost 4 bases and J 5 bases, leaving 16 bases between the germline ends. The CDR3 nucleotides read TGCAGCGTTGGGTCATCGACAGGCGGAGATACGCAGTATTTT. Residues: CSVGSSTGGDTQYF.

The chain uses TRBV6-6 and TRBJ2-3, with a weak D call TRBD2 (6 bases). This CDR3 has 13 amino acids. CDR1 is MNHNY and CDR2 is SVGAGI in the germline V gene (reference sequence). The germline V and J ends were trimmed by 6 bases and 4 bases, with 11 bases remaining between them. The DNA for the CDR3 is TGTGCCAGCAGCCGGGAGCAGGCAGATACGCAGTATTTT. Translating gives CASSREQADTQYF.

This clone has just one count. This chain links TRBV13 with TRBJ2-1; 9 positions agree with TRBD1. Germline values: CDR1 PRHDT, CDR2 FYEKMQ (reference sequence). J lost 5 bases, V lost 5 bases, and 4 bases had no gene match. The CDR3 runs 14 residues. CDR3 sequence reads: CASSPDRGDNEQFF. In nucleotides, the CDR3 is TGTGCCAGCAGCCCGGACAGGGGCGACAATGAGCAGTTCTTC.

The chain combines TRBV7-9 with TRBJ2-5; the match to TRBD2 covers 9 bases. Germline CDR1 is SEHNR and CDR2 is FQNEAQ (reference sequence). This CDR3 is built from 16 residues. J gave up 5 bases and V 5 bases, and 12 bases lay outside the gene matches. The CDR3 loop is CASSLGVAGALETQYF. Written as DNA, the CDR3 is TGTGCCAGCAGCCTCGGAGTAGCGGGGGCCCTGGAGACCCAGTACTTC.

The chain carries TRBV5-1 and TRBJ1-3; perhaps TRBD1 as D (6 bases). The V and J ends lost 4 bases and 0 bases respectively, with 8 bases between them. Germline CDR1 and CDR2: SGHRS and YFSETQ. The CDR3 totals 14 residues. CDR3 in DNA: TGCGCCAGCAGCGCACAGGGCTCTGGAAACACCATATATTTT. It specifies CASSAQGSGNTIYF.

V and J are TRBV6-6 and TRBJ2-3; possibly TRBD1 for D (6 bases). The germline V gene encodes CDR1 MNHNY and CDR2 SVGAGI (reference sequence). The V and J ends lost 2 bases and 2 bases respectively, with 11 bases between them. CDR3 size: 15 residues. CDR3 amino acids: CASSYDRQNTDTQYF. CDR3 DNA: TGTGCCAGCAGTTACGACAGGCAGAACACAGATACGCAGTATTTT.

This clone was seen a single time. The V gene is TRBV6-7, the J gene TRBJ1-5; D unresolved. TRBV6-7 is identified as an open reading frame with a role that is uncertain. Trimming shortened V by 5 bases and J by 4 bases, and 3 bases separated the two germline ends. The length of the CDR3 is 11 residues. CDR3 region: CASSRNQPQHF. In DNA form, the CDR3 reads TGTGCCAGCAGTCGTAATCAGCCCCAGCATTTT.

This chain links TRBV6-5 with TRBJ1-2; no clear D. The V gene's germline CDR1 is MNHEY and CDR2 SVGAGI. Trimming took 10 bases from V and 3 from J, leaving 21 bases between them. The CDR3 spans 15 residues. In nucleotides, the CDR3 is TGTGCCACCTTGAAGGCCAGGCCCACTGACTATGGCTACACCTTC. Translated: CATLKARPTDYGYTF.

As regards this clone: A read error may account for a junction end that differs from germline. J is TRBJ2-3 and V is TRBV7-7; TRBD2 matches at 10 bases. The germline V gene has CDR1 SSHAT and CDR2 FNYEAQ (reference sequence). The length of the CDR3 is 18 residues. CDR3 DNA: TGTGCTAGCAGCTTATATCCTAGCGGGGGACCTAGCACAGATACGCAGTATTTT. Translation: CASSLYPSGGPSTDTQYF.

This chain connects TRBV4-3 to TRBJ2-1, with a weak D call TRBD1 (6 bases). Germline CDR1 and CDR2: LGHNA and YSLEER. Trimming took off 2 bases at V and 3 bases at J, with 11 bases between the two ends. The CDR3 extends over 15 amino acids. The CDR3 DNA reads TGCGCCAGCAGCCAACTTTGGACAGACTACAATGAGCAGTTCTTC. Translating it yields CASSQLWTDYNEQFF.

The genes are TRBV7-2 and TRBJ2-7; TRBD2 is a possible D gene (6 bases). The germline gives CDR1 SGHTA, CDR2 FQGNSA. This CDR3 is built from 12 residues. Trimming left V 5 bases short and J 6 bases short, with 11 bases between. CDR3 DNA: TGTGCCAGCAGCGTCGGGGGAGGCGAGCAGTACTTC. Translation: CASSVGGGEQYF.

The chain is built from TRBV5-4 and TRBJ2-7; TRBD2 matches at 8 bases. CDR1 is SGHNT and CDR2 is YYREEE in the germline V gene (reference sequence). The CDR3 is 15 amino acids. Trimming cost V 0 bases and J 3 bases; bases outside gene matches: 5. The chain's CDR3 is CASSLGTSNFYEQYF. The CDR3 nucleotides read TGTGCCAGCAGCTTGGGGACTAGCAATTTCTACGAGCAGTACTTC.

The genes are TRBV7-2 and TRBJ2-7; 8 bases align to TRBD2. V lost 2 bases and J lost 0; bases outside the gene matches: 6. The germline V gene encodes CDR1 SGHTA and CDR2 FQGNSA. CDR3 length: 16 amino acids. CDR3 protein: CASSLSSAGGSYEQYF. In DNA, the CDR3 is TGTGCCAGCAGCTTATCGTCGGCGGGGGGCTCCTACGAGCAGTACTTC.

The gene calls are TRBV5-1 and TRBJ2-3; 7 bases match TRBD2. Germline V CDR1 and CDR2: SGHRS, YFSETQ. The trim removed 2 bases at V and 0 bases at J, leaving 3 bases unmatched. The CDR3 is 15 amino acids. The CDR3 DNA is TGCGCCAGCAGCTTTAGCGGGCCTAGCACAGATACGCAGTATTTT. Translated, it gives CASSFSGPSTDTQYF.

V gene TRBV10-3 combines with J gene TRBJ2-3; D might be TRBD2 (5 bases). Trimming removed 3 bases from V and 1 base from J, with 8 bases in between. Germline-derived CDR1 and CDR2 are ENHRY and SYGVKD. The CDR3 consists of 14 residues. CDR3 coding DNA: TGTGCCATCAGTGACCGGGATGGCACAGATACGCAGTATTTT. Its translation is CAISDRDGTDTQYF.

The DNA for the CDR3 is TGCGCCAGCAGCCAAGATCTCCGCGTCCTGAGGACAGGTCTCACTGAAGCTTTCTTT. Protein: CASSQDLRVLRTGLTEAFF. This chain links TRBV4-1 with TRBJ1-1; 7 bases agree with TRBD1. The CDR3 spans 19 residues. Unmatched junction bases numbered 17, after V lost 0 bases and J lost 4 bases. The V gene's germline CDR1 is MGHRA and CDR2 YSYEKL.

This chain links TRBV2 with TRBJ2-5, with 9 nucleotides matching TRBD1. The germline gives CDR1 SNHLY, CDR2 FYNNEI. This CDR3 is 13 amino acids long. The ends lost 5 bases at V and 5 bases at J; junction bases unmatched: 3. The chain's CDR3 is CASSNRGPETQYF. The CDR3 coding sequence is TGTGCCAGCAGTAACAGGGGGCCGGAGACCCAGTACTTC.

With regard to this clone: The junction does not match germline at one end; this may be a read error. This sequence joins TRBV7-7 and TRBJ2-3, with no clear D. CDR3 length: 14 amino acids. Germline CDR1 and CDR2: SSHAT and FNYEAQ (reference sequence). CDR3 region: CASSPSPASDTQYF. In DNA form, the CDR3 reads TGTGCTAGCAGCCCTAGTCCAGCGTCAGATACGCAGTATTTT.

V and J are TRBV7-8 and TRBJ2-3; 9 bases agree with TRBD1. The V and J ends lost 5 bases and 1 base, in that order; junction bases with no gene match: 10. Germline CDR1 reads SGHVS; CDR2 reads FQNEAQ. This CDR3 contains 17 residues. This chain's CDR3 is CASSPIRTGVRTDTQYF. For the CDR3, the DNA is TGTGCCAGCAGCCCCATCAGGACAGGGGTGCGCACAGATACGCAGTATTTT.

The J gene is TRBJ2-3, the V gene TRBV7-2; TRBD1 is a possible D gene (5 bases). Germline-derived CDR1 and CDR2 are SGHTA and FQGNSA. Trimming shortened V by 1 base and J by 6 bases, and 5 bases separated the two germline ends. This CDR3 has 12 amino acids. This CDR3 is CASSLDRDTQYF. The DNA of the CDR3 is TGTGCCAGCAGCTTAGACAGGGATACGCAGTATTTT.

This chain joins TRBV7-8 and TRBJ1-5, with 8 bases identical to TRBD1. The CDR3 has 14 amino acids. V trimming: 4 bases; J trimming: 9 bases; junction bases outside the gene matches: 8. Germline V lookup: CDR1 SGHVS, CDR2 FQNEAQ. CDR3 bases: TGTGCCAGCAGCTCCGACAGGGGCCTTCGGCCCCAGCATTTT. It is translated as CASSSDRGLRPQHF. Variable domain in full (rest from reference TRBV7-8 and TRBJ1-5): GAGVSQSPRYKVAKRGQDVALRCDPISGHVSLFWYQQALGQGPEFLTYFQNEAQLDKSGLPSDRFFAERPEGSVSTLKIQRTQQEDSAVYLCASSSDRGLRPQHFGDGTRLSIL.

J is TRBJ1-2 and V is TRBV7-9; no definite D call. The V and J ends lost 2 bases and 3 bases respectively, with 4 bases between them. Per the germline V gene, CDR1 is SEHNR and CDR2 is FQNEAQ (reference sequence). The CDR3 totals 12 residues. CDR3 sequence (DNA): TGTGCCAGCAGCTTACAGGACTATGGCTACACCTTC. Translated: CASSLQDYGYTF.

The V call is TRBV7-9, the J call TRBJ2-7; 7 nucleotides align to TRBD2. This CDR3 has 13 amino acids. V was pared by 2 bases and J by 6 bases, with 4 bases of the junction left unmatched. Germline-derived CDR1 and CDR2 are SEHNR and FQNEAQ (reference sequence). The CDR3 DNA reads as TGTGCCAGCAGCTTAAGCGGGGATCTCGAGCAGTACTTC. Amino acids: CASSLSGDLEQYF. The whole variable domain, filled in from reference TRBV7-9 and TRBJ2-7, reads DTGVSQNPRHKITKRGQNVTFRCDPISEHNRLYWYRQTLGQGPEFLTYFQNEAQLEKSRLLSDRFSAERPKGSFSTLEIQRTEQGDSAMYLCASSLSGDLEQYFGPGTRLTVT.